This TCR beta chain was sequenced in a study of blood T cell repertoires in COVID-19. Study-wide context: Italy, Spain and the United States were the sources of the convalescent and acute COVID-19 samples. In each case, the material was cDNA or gDNA derived from T cells, B-cell-depleted T cells, or PBMCs.

Ages ranged from about 18 to 100 years, with residence in about two dozen US areas. All recovered Cohort 3 donors got two negative PCRs, got clearance, or saw symptom resolution. The table came from immunoSEQ multiplex PCR; TCRdb's copy has only in-frame clones and leaves some out. This sample has 250,000 or so clones, with about nine tenths found just once. The CDR3 length is 15 residues. Germline V gives CDR1 SNHLY, CDR2 FYNNEI. The V gene lost 6 bases and the J gene lost 5 bases, with 16 bases spanning the gap. The chain carries TRBV2 and TRBJ2-2; D is possibly TRBD1 (6 bases). Sequencing was performed on PBMCs or T cells enriched from blood (not recorded which). This TCR was sampled from a young woman who had recovered from COVID-19. The chain's CDR3 is CASRERTGYTGELFF. The CDR3 DNA sequence: TGTGCCAGCAGGGAGAGAACAGGGTATACCGGGGAGCTGTTTTTT. Filled out from reference TRBV2 and TRBJ2-2, the complete variable domain reads EPEVTQTPSHQVTQMGQEVILRCVPISNHLYFYWYRQILGQKVEFLVSFYNNEISEKSEIFDDQFSVERPDGSNFTLKIRSTKLEDSAMYFCASRERTGYTGELFFGEGSRLTVL.